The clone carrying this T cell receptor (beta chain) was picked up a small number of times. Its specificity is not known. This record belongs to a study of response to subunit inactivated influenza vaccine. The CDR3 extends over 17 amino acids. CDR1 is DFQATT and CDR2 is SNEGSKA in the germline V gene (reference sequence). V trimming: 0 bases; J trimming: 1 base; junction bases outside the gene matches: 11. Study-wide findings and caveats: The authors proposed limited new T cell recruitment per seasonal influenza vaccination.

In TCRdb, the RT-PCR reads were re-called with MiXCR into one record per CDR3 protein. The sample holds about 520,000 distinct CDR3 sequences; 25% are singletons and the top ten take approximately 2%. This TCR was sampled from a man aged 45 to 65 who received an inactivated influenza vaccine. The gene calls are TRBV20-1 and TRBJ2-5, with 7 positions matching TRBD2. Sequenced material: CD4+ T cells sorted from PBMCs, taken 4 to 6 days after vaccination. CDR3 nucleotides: TGCAGTGCTAGAGATAAAGGGAAGGGGACTACCCAAGAGACCCAGTACTTC. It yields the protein CSARDKGKGTTQETQYF.